This T cell receptor beta chain is drawn from a study of blood T cell repertoires in COVID-19. CDR3 size: 15 residues. Germline V gene data show CDR1 as SGHDN and CDR2 as FVKESK. V lost 6 bases to trimming and J lost 1 base; unmatched junction nucleotides: 7. This table comes from immunoSEQ multiplex PCR, and its TCRdb copy is limited to in-frame clones, with some not included. The sample holds 74,000 or so clones, 75% to 90% seen once. This clone has a handful of counts. This chain links TRBV14 with TRBJ1-1, with TRBD1 matching 8 bases. Input material: peripheral blood. The TCR originated in a man over 45 with acute or convalescent COVID-19. The CDR3 DNA sequence: TGTGCCAGCAGACCGGGACAGGCTGCGAACACTGAAGCTTTCTTT. This sequence encodes CASRPGQAANTEAFF. Based on the CDR3 plus reference TRBV14 and TRBJ1-1, the full variable domain is EAGVTQFPSHSVIEKGQTVTLRCDPISGHDNLYWYRRVMGKEIKFLLHFVKESKQDESGMPNNRFLAERTGGTYSTLKVQPAELEDSGVYFCASRPGQAANTEAFFGQGTRLTVV.